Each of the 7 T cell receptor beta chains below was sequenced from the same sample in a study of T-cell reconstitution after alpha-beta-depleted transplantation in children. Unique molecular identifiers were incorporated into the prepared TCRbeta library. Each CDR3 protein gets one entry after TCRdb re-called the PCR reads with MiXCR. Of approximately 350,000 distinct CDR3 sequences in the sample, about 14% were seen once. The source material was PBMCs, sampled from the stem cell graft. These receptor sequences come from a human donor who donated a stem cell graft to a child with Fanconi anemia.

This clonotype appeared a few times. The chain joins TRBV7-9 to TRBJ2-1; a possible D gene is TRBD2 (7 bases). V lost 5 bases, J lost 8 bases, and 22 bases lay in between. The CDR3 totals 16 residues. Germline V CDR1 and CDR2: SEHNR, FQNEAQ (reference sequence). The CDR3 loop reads CASSLRGGGAHDEQFF. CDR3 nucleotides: TGTGCCAGCAGCCTCCGCGGGGGCGGGGCTCACGATGAGCAGTTCTTC.

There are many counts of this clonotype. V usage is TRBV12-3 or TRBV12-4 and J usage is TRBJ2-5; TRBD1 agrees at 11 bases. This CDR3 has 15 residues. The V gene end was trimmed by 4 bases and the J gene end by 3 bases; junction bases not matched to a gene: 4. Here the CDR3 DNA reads TGTGCCAGCAGTTCCCGGACAGGGGGCGAAGAGACCCAGTACTTC. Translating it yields CASSSRTGGEETQYF.

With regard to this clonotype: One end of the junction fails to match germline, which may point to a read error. The CDR3 DNA reads TGTGCCAGCACCCAAGTGGTAGGGGGCGCGGTTGAAGCTTTCTTT. It translates to CASTQVVGGAVEAFF. The V gene is TRBV3-1, the J gene TRBJ1-1, with 7 bases that match TRBD1. Germline CDR1 and CDR2: LGHDT and YNNKEL (reference sequence). The length of the CDR3 is 15 residues.

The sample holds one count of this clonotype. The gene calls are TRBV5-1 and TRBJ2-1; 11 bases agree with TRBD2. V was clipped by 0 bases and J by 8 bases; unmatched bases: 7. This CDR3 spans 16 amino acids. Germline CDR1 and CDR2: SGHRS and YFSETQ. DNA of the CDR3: TGCGCCAGCAGCTTGGTTAGCGGGGGGGCCGTGGATGAGCAGTTCTTC. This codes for CASSLVSGGAVDEQFF.

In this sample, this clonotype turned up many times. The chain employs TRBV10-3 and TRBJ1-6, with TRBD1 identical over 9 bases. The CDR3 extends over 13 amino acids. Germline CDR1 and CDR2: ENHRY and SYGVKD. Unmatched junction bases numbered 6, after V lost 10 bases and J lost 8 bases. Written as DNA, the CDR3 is TGTGCCAGCCGGGACAGGGAGGATTCACCCCTCCACTTT. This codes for CASRDREDSPLHF.

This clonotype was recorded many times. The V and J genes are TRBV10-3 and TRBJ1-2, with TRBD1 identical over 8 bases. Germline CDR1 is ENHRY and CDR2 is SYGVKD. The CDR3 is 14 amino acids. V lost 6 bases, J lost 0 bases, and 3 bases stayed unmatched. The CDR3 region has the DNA TGTGCCATCAGAGGACAGGGAGCTAACTATGGCTACACCTTC. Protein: CAIRGQGANYGYTF.

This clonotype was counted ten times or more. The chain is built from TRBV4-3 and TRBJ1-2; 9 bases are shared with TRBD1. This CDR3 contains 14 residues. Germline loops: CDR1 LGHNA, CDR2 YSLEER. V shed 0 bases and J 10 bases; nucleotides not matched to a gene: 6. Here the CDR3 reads CASSQEGGQGDYTF. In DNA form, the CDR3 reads TGCGCCAGCAGCCAAGAAGGGGGACAGGGCGACTACACCTTC.